The clone carrying this TCR beta chain was observed many times. Its antigen is still unknown. Building of the TCR beta libraries involved iRepertoire HTBI primers and Arm-PCR of CDR3 regions. A single record per CDR3 protein comes from TCRdb applying MiXCR to the multiplex PCR reads. The sample contains about 450,000 distinct CDR3 sequences, 16% of which appear only once. The sample originates from a study of regulatory T cells in long-lasting Graves disease. Study results and caveats: Persistent Graves' patients possessed reduced TCR diversity relative to recently diagnosed ones.

Specified time point: newly diagnosed GD, antithyroid drugs for less than 3 months. Extracted PBMC RNA gave rise to the TCR library. Trimming pared 4 bases from V and 0 bases from J, leaving 15 bases between. CDR1 is LGHDT, CDR2 YNNKEL, per germline (reference sequence). The CDR3 covers 17 residues. The same sample was also used in a study of T cells in Graves' hyperthyroidism and ophthalmopathy. As that report states: Blood held most thyroid clonotypes expanded above 0.001 frequency.

The sample was peripheral blood mononuclear cells (PBMCs), taken at new diagnosis, from a patient treated with antithyroid drugs. The chain carries TRBV3-1 and TRBJ2-2; tentatively, D is TRBD2 (5 bases). The sequence was obtained from a woman in her twenties or thirties with Graves disease. CDR3 sequence (DNA): TGTGCCAGCAGCCCTTCCCCCTACGGGACGAACACCGGGGAGCTGTTTTTT. It is translated as CASSPSPYGTNTGELFF.